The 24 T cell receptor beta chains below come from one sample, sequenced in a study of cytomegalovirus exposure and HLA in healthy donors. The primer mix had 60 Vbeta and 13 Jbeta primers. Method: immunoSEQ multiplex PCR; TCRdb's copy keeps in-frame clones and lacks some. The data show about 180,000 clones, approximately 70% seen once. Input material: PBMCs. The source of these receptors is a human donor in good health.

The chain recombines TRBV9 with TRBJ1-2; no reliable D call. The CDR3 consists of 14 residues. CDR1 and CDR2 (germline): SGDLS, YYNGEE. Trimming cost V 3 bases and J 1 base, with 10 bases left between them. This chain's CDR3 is CASSADGGNYGYTF. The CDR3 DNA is TGTGCCAGCAGCGCTGACGGAGGTAACTATGGCTACACCTTC.

DNA of the CDR3: TGTGCCAGTAGTGCCGCAGGGAATCAGCCCCAGCATTTT. Residues: CASSAAGNQPQHF. The rearrangement joins TRBV19 to TRBJ1-5, with TRBD1 as a possible D gene (5 bases). V lost 5 bases, J lost 4 bases, and 9 bases lay in between. Germline loops: CDR1 LNHDA, CDR2 SQIVND (reference sequence). This CDR3 contains 13 residues.

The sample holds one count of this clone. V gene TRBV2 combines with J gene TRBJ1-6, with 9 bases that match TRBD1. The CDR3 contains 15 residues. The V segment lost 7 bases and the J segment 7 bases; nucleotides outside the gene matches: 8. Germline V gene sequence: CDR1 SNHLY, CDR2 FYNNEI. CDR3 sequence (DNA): TGTGCCAGCACTCGAACAGGGGGCGGAAATTCACCCCTCCACTTT. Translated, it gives CASTRTGGGNSPLHF.

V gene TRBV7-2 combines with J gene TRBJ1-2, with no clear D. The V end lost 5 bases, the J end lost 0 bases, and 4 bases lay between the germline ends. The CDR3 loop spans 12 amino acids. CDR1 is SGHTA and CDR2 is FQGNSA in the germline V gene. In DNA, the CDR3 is TGTGCCAGCAGCCCTCCTAACTATGGCTACACCTTC. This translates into CASSPPNYGYTF. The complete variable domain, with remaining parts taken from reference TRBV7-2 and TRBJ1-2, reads GAGVSQSPSNKVTEKGKDVELRCDPISGHTALYWYRQSLGQGLEFLIYFQGNSAPDKSGLPSDRFSAERTGGSVSTLTIQRTQQEDSAVYLCASSPPNYGYTFGSGTRLTVV.

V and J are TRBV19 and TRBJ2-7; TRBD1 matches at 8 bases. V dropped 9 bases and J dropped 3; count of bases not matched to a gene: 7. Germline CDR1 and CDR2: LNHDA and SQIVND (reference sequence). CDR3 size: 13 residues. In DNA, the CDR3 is TGTGCCAGCCCGGACAGGGCGGGCTACGAGCAGTACTTC. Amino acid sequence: CASPDRAGYEQYF.

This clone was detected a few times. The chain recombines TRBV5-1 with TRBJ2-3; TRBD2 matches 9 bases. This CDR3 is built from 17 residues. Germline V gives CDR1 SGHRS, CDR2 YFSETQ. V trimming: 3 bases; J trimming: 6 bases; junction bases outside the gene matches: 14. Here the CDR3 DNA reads TGCGCCAGCAGCTCCATGTGGGGCGGGGGGGCCGGTGATACGCAGTATTTT. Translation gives CASSSMWGGGAGDTQYF. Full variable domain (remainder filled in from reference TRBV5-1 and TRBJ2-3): KAGVTQTPRYLIKTRGQQVTLSCSPISGHRSVSWYQQTPGQGLQFLFEYFSETQRNKGNFPGRFSGRQFSNSRSEMNVSTLELGDSALYLCASSSMWGGGAGDTQYFGPGTRLTVL.

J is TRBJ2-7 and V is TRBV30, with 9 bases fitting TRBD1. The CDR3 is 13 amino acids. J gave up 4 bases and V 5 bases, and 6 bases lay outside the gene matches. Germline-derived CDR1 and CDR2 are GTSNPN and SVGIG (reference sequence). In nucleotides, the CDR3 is TGTGCCTGGGAACAGGGGGCCCCTTACGAGCAGTACTTC. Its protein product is CAWEQGAPYEQYF.

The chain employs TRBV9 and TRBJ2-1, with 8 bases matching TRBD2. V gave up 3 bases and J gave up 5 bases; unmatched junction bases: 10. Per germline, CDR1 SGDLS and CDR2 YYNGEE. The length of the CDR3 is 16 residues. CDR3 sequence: CASSALGGAADNEQFF. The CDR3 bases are TGTGCCAGCAGCGCGCTCGGGGGGGCCGCCGACAATGAGCAGTTCTTC.

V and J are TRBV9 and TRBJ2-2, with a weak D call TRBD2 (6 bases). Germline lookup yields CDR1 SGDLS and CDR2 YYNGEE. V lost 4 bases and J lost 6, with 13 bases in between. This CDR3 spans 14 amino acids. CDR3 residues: CASSHGGLAGELFF. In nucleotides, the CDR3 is TGTGCCAGCAGCCATGGGGGGTTGGCCGGGGAGCTGTTTTTT. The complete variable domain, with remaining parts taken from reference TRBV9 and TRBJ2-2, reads DSGVTQTPKHLITATGQRVTLRCSPRSGDLSVYWYQQSLDQGLQFLIQYYNGEERAKGNILERFSAQQFPDLHSELNLSSLELGDSALYFCASSHGGLAGELFFGEGSRLTVL.

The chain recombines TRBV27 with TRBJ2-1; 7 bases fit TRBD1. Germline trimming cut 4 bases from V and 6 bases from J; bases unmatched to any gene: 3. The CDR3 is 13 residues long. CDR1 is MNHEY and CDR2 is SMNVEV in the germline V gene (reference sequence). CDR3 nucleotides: TGTGCCAGCAGTTCGACAGGGAGCAATGAGCAGTTCTTC. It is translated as CASSSTGSNEQFF.

The CDR3 nucleotides are TGTGCCAGCAGCTTATCTTTGAGCTCCTACGAGCAGTACTTC. This translates into CASSLSLSSYEQYF. The chain is built from TRBV7-8 and TRBJ2-7; D is uncertain. The CDR3 has 14 amino acids. CDR1 is SGHVS and CDR2 is FQNEAQ in the germline V gene. The ends were cut back, 2 bases at V and 0 bases at J, with 8 bases in the middle.

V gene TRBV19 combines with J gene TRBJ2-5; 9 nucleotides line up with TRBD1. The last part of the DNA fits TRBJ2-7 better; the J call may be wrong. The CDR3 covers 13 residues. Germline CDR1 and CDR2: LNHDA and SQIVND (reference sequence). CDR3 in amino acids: CASSPRTGDEQYF. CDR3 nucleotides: TGTGCCAGTAGTCCCAGGACAGGGGACGAGCAGTACTTC.

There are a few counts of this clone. The CDR3 spells CASSRIDRGLTKNIQYF. CDR3 coding DNA: TGTGCCAGCAGCAGAATCGACAGGGGATTAACCAAAAACATTCAGTACTTC. The chain employs TRBV11-2 and TRBJ2-4, with 8 bases aligning to TRBD1. Germline V CDR1 and CDR2: SGHAT, FQNNGV. The CDR3 totals 17 residues. J was trimmed by 2 bases and V by 5 bases; bases with no gene match: 11.

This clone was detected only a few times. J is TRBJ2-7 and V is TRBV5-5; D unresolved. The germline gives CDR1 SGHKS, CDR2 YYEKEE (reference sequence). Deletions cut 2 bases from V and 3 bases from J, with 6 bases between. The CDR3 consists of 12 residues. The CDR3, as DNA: TGTGCCAGCAGCTTCGCAGACTACGAGCAGTACTTC. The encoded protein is CASSFADYEQYF.

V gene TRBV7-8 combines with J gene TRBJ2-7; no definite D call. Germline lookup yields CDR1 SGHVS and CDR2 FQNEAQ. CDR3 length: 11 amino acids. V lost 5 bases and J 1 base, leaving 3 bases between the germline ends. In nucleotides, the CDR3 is TGTGCCAGCAGCCCGTCCTACGAGCAGTACTTC. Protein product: CASSPSYEQYF.

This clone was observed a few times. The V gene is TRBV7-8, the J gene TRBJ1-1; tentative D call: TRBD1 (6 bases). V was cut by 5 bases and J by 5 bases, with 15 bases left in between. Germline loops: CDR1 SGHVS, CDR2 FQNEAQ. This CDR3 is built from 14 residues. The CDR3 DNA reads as TGTGCCAGCAGCAAAGGGGGGGTGGGGACTGAAGCTTTCTTT. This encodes CASSKGGVGTEAFF.

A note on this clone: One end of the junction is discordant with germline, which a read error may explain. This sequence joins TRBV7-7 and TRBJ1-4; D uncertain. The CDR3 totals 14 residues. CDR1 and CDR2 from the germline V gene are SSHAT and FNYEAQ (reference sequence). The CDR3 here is CASSRDPGDEKLFF. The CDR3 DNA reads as TGTGCTAGCAGCCGTGATCCCGGGGATGAAAAACTGTTTTTT.

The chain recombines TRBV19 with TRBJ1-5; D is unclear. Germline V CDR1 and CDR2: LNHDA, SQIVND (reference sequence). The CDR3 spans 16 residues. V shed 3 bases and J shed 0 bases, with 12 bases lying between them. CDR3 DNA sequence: TGTGCCAGTAGTATTTCCGCGGATTATAGCAATCAGCCCCAGCATTTT. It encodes CASSISADYSNQPQHF.

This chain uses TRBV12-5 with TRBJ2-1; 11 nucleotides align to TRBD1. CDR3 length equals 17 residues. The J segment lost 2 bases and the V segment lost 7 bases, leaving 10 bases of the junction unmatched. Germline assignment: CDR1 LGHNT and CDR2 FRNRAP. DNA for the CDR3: TGTGCTAGTGCCCCTGGGGACAGGGGGAGTCCCTACAATGAGCAGTTCTTC. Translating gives CASAPGDRGSPYNEQFF.

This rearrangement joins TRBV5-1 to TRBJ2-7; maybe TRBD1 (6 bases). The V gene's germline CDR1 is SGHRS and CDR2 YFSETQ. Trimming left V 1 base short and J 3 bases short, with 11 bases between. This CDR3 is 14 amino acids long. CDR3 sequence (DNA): TGCGCCAGCAGCTTGCAGGGGTTAGACTACGAGCAGTACTTC. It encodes CASSLQGLDYEQYF. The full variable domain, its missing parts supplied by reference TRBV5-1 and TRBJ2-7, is KAGVTQTPRYLIKTRGQQVTLSCSPISGHRSVSWYQQTPGQGLQFLFEYFSETQRNKGNFPGRFSGRQFSNSRSEMNVSTLELGDSALYLCASSLQGLDYEQYFGPGTRLTVT.

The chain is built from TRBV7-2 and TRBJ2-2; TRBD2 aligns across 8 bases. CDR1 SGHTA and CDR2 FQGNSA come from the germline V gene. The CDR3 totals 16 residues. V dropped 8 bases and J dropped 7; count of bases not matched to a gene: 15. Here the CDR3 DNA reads TGTGCCAGCCGGCCAGGAGGCGGGGGGCGGGGCGGGGAGCTGTTTTTT. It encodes CASRPGGGGRGGELFF.

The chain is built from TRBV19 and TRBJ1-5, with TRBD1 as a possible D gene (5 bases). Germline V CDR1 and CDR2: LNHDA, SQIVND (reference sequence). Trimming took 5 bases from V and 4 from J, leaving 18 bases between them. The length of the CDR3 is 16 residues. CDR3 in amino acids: CASSPPGGRGNQPQHF. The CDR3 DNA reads TGTGCCAGTAGTCCCCCCGGGGGGAGGGGAAATCAGCCCCAGCATTTT.

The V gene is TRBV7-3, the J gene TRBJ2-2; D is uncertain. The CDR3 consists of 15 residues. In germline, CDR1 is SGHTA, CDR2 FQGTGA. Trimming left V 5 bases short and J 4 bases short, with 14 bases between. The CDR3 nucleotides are TGTGCCAGCAGCCCGGTCCAGGTTTCCACCGGGGAGCTGTTTTTT. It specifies CASSPVQVSTGELFF.

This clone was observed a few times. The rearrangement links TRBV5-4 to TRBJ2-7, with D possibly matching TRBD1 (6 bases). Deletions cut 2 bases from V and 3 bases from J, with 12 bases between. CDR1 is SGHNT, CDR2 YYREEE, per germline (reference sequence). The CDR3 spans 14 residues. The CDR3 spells CASSFRTDRYEQYF. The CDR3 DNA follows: TGTGCCAGCAGCTTCAGGACAGACCGCTACGAGCAGTACTTC. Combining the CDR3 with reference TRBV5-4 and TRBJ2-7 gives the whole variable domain ETGVTQSPTHLIKTRGQQVTLRCSSQSGHNTVSWYQQALGQGPQFIFQYYREEENGRGNFPPRFSGLQFPNYSSELNVNALELDDSALYLCASSFRTDRYEQYFGPGTRLTVT.